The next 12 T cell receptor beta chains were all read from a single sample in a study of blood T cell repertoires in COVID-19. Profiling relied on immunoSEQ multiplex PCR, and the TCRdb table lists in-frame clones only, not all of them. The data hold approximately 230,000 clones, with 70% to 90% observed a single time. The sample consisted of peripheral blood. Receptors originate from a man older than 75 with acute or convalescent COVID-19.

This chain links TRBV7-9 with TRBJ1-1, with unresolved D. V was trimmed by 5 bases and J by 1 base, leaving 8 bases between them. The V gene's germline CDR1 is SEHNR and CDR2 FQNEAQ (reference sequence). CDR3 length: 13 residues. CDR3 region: CASSPIGNTEAFF. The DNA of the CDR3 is TGTGCCAGCAGCCCTATCGGGAACACTGAAGCTTTCTTT.

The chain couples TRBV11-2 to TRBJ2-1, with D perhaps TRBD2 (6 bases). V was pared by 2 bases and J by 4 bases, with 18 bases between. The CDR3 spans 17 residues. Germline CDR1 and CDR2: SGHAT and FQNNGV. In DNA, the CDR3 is TGTGCCAGCAGCTTATCCCTCGTTAGCGGAGCGTACAATGAGCAGTTCTTC. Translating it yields CASSLSLVSGAYNEQFF.

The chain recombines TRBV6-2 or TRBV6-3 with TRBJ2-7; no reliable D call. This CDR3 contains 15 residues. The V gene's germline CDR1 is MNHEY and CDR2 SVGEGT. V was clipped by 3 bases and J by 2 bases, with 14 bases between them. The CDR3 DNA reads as TGTGCCAGCAGTTATACCGCCTACTCTGCCTACGAGCAGTACTTC. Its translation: CASSYTAYSAYEQYF.

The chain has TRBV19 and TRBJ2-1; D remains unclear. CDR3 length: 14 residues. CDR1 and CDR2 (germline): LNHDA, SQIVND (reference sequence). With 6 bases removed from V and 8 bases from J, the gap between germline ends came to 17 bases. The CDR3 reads CASSSTSGGDEQFF. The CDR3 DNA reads TGTGCCAGTAGCTCCACCAGTGGCGGCGATGAGCAGTTCTTC.

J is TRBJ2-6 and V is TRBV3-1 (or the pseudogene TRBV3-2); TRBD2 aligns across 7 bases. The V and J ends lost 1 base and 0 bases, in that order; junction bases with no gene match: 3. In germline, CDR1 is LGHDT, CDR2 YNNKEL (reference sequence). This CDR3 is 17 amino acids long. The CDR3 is CASSQGGGFSGANVLTF. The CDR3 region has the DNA TGTGCCAGCAGCCAAGGGGGGGGATTCTCTGGGGCCAACGTCCTGACTTTC.

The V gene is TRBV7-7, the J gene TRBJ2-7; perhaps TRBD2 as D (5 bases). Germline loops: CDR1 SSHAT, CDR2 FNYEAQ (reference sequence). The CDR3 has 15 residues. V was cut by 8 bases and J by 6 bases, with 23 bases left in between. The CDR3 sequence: CASGPAWENPPEQYF. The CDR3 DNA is TGTGCCAGCGGACCAGCTTGGGAGAACCCCCCCGAGCAGTACTTC.

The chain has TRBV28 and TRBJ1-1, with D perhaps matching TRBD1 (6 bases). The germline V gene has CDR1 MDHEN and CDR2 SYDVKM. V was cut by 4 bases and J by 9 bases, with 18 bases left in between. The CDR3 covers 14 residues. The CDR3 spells CASSWTAGGDKAFF. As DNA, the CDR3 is TGTGCCAGCAGTTGGACAGCGGGAGGGGATAAAGCTTTCTTT.

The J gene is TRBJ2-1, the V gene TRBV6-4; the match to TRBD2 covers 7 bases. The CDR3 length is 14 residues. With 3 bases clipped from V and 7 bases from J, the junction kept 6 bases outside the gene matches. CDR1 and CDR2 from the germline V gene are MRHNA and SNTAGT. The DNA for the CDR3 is TGTGCCAGCAGTGAGAGTCTAGCGGTGAATGAGCAGTTCTTC. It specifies CASSESLAVNEQFF.

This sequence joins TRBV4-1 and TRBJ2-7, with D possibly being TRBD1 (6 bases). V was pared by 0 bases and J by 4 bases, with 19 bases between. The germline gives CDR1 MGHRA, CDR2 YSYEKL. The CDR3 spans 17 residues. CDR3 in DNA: TGCGCCAGCAGCCAAGATTATGGGGGACAAGTAGGGTACGAGCAGTACTTC. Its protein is CASSQDYGGQVGYEQYF.

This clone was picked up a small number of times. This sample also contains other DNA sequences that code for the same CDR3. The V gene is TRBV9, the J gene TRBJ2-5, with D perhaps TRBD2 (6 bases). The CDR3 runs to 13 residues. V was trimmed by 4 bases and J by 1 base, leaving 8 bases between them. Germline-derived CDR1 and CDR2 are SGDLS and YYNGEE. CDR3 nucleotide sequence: TGTGCCAGCAGCCTTAGCGGCCAAGAGACCCAGTACTTC. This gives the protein CASSLSGQETQYF.

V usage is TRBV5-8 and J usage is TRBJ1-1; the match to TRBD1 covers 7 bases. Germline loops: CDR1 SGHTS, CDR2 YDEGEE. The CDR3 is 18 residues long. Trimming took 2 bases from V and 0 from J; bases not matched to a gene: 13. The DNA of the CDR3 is TGTGCCAGCAGCTTCAGGATTAGTAGGGGGCGGCTGAACACTGAAGCTTTCTTT. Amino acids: CASSFRISRGRLNTEAFF.

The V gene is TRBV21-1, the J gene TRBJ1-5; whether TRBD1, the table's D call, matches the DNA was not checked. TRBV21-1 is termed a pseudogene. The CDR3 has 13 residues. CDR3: CASRGQSSQPQHF. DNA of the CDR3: TGTGCCAGCCGAGGACAGAGCTCTCAGCCCCAGCATTTT.